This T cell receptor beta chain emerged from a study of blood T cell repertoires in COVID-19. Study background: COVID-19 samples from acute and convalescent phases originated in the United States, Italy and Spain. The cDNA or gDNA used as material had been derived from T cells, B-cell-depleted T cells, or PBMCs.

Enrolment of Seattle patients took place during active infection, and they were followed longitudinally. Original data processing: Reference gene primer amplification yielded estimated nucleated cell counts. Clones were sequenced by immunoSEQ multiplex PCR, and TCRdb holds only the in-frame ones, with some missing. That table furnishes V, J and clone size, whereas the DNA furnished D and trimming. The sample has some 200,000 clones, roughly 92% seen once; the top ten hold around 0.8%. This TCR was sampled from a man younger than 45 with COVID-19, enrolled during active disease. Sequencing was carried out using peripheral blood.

The CDR3 nucleotides read TGTGCCAGCAGGATGGGACAGGGAGTCGGGGAGCTGTTTTTT. This sequence encodes CASRMGQGVGELFF. The chain combines TRBV5-5 with TRBJ2-2; TRBD1 matches at 9 bases. V gave up 5 bases and J gave up 7 bases; unmatched junction bases: 6. The CDR3 runs 14 residues. Germline assignment: CDR1 SGHKS and CDR2 YYEKEE (reference sequence). Filled out from reference TRBV5-5 and TRBJ2-2, the complete variable domain reads DAGVTQSPTHLIKTRGQQVTLRCSPISGHKSVSWYQQVLGQGPQFIFQYYEKEERGRGNFPDRFSARQFPNYSSELNVNALLLGDSALYLCASRMGQGVGELFFGEGSRLTVL.